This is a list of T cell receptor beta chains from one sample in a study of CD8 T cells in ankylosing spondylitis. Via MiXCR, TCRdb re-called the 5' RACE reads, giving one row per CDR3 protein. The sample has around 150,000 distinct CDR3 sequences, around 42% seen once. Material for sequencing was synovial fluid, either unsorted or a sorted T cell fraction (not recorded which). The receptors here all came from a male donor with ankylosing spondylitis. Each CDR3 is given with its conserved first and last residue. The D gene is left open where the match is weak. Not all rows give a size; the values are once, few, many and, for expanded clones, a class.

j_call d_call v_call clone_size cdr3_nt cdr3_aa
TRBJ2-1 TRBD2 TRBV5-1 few TGCGCCAGCAGCTTGACCTCTAGCGGGGTCTACAATGAGCAGTTCTTC CASSLTSSGVYNEQFF
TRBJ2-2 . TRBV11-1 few TGTGCCAGCAGCCTATCGACCCGCCGGGACGGGAACACCGGGGAGCTGTTTTTT CASSLSTRRDGNTGELFF
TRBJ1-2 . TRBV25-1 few TGTGCCAGCAGTGACTCCAGGACTCCTTTTTATTATGGCTACACCTTC CASSDSRTPFYYGYTF
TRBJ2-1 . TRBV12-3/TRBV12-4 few TGTGCCAGCAGGGCCCTGGATGGGCGCGAGCAGTTCTTC CASRALDGREQFF
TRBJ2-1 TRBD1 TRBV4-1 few TGCGCCAGCAGCCGGGGACAGAGCTCCTACAATGAGCAGTTCTTC CASSRGQSSYNEQFF
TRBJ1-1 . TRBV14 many TGTGCCAGCAGCCAAGCCAGGGGGAACACTGAAGCTTTCTTT CASSQARGNTEAFF
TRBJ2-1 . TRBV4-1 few TGCGCCAGCAGCCAAGGGGGGCGGGTTGATGAGCAGTTCTTC CASSQGGRVDEQFF
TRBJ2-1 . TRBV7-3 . TGTGCCAGCAGCAAAGTTCCCCTGGGTGAGCAGTTCTTC CASSKVPLGEQFF
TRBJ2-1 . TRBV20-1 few TGCAGTGCTAGAGCCTCCGCCGGGCGCGTATCGTTTGAGCAGTTCTTC CSARASAGRVSFEQFF
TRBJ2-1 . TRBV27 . TGTGCCAGCAGTTTATCGGGCCTAGCGTGGCATGAGCAGTTCTTC CASSLSGLAWHEQFF
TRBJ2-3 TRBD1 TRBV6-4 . TGTGCCAGCAGTGAGGCAGGGGGCGCAGATACGCAGTATTTT CASSEAGGADTQYF
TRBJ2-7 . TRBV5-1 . TGCGCCAGCAGCTTAGTAGGGCCCCCATCGGAGCAGTACTTC CASSLVGPPSEQYF
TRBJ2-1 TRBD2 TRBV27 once TGTGCCAGCAGTTGGAACGGGAGGTGGAATGAGCAGTTCTTC CASSWNGRWNEQFF
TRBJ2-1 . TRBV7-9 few TGTGCCAGCAGCTGGACGACTGGGATGGGCTACAATGAGCAGTTCTTC CASSWTTGMGYNEQFF
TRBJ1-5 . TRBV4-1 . TGCGCCAGCAGCCTAACAGGTCTTCGGCCCCAGCATTTT CASSLTGLRPQHF
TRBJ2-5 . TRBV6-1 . TGTGCCAGCAGTGAAATTTTGGTATCAGAGACCCAGTACTTC CASSEILVSETQYF
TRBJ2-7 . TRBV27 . TGTGCCAGCAGTTTATCCAGTAGGCCCTCCACCCAGTACTTC CASSLSSRPSTQYF
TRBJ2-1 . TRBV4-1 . TGCGCCAGCAGCCAATTCCTTAGCTACAATGAGCAGTTCTTC CASSQFLSYNEQFF
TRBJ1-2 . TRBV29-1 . TGCAGCGGAGGAGACTATGGCTACACCTTC CSGGDYGYTF
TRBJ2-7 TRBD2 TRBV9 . TGTGCCAGCAGCGGGGGAGCGGGGTTGGACGAGCAGTACTTC CASSGGAGLDEQYF
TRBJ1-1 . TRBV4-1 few TGCGCCAGCAGCCCGAGCCGAGTTTCCACTGAAGCTTTCTTT CASSPSRVSTEAFF
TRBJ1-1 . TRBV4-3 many TGCGCCAGCAGCCAAGTCGCCCGGGGTCCTGGGGCTGAAGCTTTCTTT CASSQVARGPGAEAFF
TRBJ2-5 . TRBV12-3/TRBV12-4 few TGTGCCAGCAGTAATCTGCCCCAGGGACCCGGAGGCAAGACCCAGTACTTC CASSNLPQGPGGKTQYF
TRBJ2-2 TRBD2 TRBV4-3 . TGCGCCAGCAGCCAAGAGGGGACTAGCGGGGAGCTGTTTTTT CASSQEGTSGELFF
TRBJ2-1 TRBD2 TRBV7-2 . TGTGCCAGCAGCTTAGGGCTAGCGGGAGGATGTTGCAATGAGCAGTTCTTC CASSLGLAGGCCNEQFF
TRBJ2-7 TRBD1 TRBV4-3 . TGCGCCAGCAGCCAAGCCCGGGACAGGGGGCGTGAGCAGTACTTC CASSQARDRGREQYF
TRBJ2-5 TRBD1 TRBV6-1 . TGTGCCAGCAGTGAAGGAGGACAGGGGGCCGAGACCCAGTACTTC CASSEGGQGAETQYF
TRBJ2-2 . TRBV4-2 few TGTGCCAGCAGCCAAGAGGCGGGGCCGACCGGGGAGCTGTTTTTT CASSQEAGPTGELFF
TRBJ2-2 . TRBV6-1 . TGTGCCAGCAGTGAATGGGCAGAAAACACCGGGGAGCTGTTTTTT CASSEWAENTGELFF
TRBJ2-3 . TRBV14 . TGTGCCAGCAGTCGAACGTCGACAAGGGCAGATACGCAGTATTTT CASSRTSTRADTQYF
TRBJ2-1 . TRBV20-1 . TGCAGTGCTAGTCGAGGCCCGAGCTCCTACAATGAGCAGTTCTTC CSASRGPSSYNEQFF
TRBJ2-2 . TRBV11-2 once TGTGCCAGCAGCTTAACCACCGGGGGGGAGCTGTTTTTT CASSLTTGGELFF
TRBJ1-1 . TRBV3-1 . TGTGCCATCTCGGGTTTGGAGTCGGTGGACTCCTACGGTGAAGCTTTCTTT CAISGLESVDSYGEAFF
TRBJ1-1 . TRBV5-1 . TGCGCCAGCAGCGACCGACAGGACAAGAACACTGAAGCTTTCTTT CASSDRQDKNTEAFF
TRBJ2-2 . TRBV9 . TGTGCCAGCAGCGTATTAAGGAACACCGGGGAGCTGTTTTTT CASSVLRNTGELFF
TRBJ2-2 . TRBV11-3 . TGTGCCAGCGAGGGCTCGAACACCGGGGAGCTGTTTTTT CASEGSNTGELFF
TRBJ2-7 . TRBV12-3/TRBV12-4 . TGTGCCAGCAGTTTAGCGGGGATGAGCTCCTACGAGCAGTACTTC CASSLAGMSSYEQYF
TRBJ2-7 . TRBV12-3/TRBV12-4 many TGTGCCAGCAGCCGCGGGGTCCCGGGCGAGCAGTACTTC CASSRGVPGEQYF
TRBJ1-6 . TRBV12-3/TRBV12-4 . TGTGCCAGCAGTTTAGCCGGGTTCTCCTATAATTCACCCCTCCACTTT CASSLAGFSYNSPLHF
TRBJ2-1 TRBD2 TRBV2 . TGTGCCAGCAGTGAATGGGCGGCTAGCGGGGGCAATGAGCAGTTCTTC CASSEWAASGGNEQFF
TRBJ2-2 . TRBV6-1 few TGTGCCAGTGGATCAGGGAACCTAGGAACCGGGGAGCTGTTTTTT CASGSGNLGTGELFF
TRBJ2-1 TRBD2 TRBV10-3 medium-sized TGTGCCATCAGTGAGTCGCGGGAGTACAATGAGCAGTTCTTC CAISESREYNEQFF
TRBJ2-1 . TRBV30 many TGTGCCTGGAGTCTACATACGGTGGACTACAATGAGCAGTTCTTC CAWSLHTVDYNEQFF
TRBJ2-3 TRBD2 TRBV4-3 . TGCGCCAGCAGCCAAGATGGGGCGGGGGTAGATACGCAGTATTTT CASSQDGAGVDTQYF
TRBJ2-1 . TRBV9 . TGTGCCAGCAGCGTAGCTCCGGCCAGGCTGTTCTTC CASSVAPARLFF
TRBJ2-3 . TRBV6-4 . TGTGCCAGCAGTGACTCGACCCAGGGTACAGATACGCAGTATTTT CASSDSTQGTDTQYF
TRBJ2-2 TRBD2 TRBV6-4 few TGTGCCAGCAGCCTGACTAGCGGGAGCGCCGGGGAGCTGTTTTTT CASSLTSGSAGELFF
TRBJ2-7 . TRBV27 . TGTGCCAGCAGTTTTGGGGGGCCAACCTACGAGCAGTACTTC CASSFGGPTYEQYF
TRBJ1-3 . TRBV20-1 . TGCAGTGCTAGAGAACGGGCCCCGGAGGGAAACACCATATATTTT CSARERAPEGNTIYF
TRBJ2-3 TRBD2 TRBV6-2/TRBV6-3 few TGTGCCAGCAGTTATGGAGCGGGAGGCCCACTCGATACGCAGTATTTT CASSYGAGGPLDTQYF
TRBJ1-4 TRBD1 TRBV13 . TGTGCCAGCAGCCTTGGCCAGGGGGGTGAAAAACTGTTTTTT CASSLGQGGEKLFF
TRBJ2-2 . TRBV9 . TGTGCCAGCAGCTCCGGGACACCAAACACCGGGGAGCTGTTTTTT CASSSGTPNTGELFF
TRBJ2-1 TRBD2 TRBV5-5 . TGTGCCAGCAGCTCGGCCACTAGCGACCTTAGCTCCTACAATGAGCAGTTCTTC CASSSATSDLSSYNEQFF
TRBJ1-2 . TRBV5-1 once TGCGCCAGCAGCCTAACCGGGACACACTATGGCTACACCTTC CASSLTGTHYGYTF
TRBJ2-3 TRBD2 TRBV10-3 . TGTGCCATCAGTGACCCGACTAGCTCGTCAGATACGCAGTATTTT CAISDPTSSSDTQYF